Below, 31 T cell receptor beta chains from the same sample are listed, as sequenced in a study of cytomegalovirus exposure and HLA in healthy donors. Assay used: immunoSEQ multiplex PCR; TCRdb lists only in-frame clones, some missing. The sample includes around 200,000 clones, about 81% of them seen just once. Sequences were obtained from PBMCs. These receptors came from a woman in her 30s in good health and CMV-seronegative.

CDR3 sequence reads: CASREPGQGIQPQHF. CDR3 DNA: TGTGCCAGCAGGGAACCGGGACAGGGGATTCAGCCCCAGCATTTT. The J gene is TRBJ1-5, the V gene TRBV25-1; 10 nucleotides align to TRBD1. Germline loops: CDR1 MGHDK, CDR2 SYGVNS. V was pared by 6 bases and J by 6 bases, with 8 bases of the junction left unmatched. This CDR3 region has 15 residues.

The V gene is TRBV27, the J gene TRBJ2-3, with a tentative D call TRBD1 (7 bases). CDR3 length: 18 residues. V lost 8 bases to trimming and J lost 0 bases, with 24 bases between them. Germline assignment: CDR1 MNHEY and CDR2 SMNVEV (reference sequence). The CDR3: CASVQEGAVLWSTDTQYF. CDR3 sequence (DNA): TGTGCCAGCGTGCAGGAGGGGGCGGTGTTGTGGAGCACAGATACGCAGTATTTT.

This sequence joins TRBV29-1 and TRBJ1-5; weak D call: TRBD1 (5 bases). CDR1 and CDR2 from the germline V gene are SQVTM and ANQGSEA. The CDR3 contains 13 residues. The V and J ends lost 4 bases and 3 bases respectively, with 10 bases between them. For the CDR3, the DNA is TGCAGCGTTGGACAGAGTAACAATCAGCCCCAGCATTTT. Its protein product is CSVGQSNNQPQHF.

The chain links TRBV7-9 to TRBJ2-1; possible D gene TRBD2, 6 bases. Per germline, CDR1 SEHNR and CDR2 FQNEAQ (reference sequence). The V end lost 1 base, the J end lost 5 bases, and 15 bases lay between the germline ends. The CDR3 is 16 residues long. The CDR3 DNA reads TGTGCCAGCAGCTTAGGGAGGGCGGGGAAACACAATGAGCAGTTCTTC. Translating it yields CASSLGRAGKHNEQFF.

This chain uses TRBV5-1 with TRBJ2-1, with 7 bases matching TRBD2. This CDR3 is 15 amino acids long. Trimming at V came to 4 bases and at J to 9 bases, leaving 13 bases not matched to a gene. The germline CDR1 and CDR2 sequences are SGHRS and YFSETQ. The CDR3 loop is CASSLYPGGGSEQFF. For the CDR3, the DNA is TGCGCCAGCAGCCTATATCCGGGAGGAGGGAGTGAGCAGTTCTTC.

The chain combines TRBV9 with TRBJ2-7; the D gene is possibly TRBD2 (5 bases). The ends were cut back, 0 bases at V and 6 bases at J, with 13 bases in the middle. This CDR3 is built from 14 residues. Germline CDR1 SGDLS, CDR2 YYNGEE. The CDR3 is CASSVEPERGEQYF. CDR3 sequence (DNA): TGTGCCAGCAGCGTAGAGCCTGAACGGGGCGAGCAGTACTTC. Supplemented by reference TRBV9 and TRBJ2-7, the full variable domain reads DSGVTQTPKHLITATGQRVTLRCSPRSGDLSVYWYQQSLDQGLQFLIQYYNGEERAKGNILERFSAQQFPDLHSELNLSSLELGDSALYFCASSVEPERGEQYFGPGTRLTVT.

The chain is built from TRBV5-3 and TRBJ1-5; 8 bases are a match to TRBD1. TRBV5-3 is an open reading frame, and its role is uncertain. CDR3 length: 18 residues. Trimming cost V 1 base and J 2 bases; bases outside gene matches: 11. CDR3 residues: CARSLPRQGAGGNQPQHF. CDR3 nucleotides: TGTGCCAGAAGCTTGCCCAGGCAGGGGGCGGGAGGCAATCAGCCCCAGCATTTT.

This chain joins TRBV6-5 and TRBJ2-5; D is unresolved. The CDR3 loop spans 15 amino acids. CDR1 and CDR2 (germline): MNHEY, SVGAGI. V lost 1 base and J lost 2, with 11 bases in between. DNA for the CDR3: TGTGCCAGCAGTTACTTTTCTGGAGAACAAGAGACCCAGTACTTC. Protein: CASSYFSGEQETQYF.

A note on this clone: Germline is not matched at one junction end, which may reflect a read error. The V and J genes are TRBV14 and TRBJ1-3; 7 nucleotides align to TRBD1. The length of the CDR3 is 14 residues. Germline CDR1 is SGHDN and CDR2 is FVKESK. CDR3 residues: CASTQGQVGNTIYF. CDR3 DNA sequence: TGTGCCAGCACCCAAGGACAGGTCGGAAACACCATATATTTT.

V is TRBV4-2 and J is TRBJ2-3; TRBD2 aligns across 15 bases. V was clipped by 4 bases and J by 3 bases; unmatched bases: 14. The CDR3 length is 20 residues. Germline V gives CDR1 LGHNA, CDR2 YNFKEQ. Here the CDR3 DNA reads TGTGCCAGCAGCCCCTGGGGGACTAGCGGGGGGCTGGGGGGGACAGATACGCAGTATTTT. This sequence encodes CASSPWGTSGGLGGTDTQYF.

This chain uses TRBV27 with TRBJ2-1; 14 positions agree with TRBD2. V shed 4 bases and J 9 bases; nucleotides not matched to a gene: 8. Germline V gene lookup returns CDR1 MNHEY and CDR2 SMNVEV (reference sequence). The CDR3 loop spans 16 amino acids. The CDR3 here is CASSSPGTSGSGEQFF. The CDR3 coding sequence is TGTGCCAGCAGTTCCCCCGGGACTAGCGGGAGCGGTGAGCAGTTCTTC.

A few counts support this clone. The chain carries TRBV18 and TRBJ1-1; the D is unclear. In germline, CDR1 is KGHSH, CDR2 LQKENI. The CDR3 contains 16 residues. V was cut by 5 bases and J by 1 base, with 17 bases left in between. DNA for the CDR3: TGTGCCAGCTCAGTAATCCGGCAGGATAAGAACACTGAAGCTTTCTTT. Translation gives CASSVIRQDKNTEAFF.

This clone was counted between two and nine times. CDR3 DNA sequence: TGTGCCAGCTCACCTTGGGCAGGGGGCACAGATACGCAGTATTTT. Its protein product is CASSPWAGGTDTQYF. The V gene is TRBV18, the J gene TRBJ2-3; TRBD1 might be the D (6 bases). Trimming removed 3 bases from V and 1 base from J, with 11 bases in between. The CDR3 loop spans 15 amino acids. Germline V lookup: CDR1 KGHSH, CDR2 LQKENI.

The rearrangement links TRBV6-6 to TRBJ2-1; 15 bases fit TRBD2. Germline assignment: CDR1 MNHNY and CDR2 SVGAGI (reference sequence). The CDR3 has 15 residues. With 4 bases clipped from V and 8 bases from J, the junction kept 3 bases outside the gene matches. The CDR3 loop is CASSFGLAGGDEQFF. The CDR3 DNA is TGTGCCAGCAGTTTTGGACTAGCGGGAGGGGATGAGCAGTTCTTC.

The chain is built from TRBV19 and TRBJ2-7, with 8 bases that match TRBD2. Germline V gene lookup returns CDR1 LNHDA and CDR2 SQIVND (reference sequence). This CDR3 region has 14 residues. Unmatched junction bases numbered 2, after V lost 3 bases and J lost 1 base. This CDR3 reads CASSIAGGSYEQYF. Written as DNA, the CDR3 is TGTGCCAGTAGTATTGCGGGAGGTTCCTACGAGCAGTACTTC. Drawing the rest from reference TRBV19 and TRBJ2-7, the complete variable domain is DGGITQSPKYLFRKEGQNVTLSCEQNLNHDAMYWYRQDPGQGLRLIYYSQIVNDFQKGDIAEGYSVSREKKESFPLTVTSAQKNPTAFYLCASSIAGGSYEQYFGPGTRLTVT.

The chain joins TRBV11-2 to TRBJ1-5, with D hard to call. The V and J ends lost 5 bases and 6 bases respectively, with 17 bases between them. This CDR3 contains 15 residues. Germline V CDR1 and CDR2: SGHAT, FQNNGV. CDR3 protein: CASSPEGVASQPQHF. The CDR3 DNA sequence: TGTGCCAGCAGCCCCGAAGGAGTGGCGAGTCAGCCCCAGCATTTT.

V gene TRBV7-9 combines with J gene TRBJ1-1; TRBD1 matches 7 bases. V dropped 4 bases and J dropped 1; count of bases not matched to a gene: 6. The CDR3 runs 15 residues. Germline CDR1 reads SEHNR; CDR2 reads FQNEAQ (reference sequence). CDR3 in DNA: TGTGCCAGCAGCTCCCTGACAGGGCCGAACACTGAAGCTTTCTTT. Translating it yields CASSSLTGPNTEAFF.

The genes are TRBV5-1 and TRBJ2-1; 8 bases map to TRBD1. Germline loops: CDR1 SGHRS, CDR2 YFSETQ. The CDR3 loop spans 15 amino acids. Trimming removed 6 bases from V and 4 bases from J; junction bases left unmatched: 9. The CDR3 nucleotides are TGCGCCAGCACCCACAGGGGGGAAGATTACAATGAGCAGTTCTTC. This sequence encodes CASTHRGEDYNEQFF.

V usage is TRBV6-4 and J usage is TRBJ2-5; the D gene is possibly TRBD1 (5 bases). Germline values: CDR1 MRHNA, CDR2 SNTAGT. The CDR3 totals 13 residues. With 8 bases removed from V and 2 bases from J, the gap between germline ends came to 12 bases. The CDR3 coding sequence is TGTGCCAGCGCGGACAACCCTCAAGAGACCCAGTACTTC. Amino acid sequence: CASADNPQETQYF.

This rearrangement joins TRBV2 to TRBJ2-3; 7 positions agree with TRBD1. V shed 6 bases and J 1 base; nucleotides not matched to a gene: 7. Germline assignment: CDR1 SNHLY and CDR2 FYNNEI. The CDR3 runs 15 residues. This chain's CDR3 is CASRDRTGGTDTQYF. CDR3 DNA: TGTGCCAGCAGAGATCGGACAGGTGGCACAGATACGCAGTATTTT.

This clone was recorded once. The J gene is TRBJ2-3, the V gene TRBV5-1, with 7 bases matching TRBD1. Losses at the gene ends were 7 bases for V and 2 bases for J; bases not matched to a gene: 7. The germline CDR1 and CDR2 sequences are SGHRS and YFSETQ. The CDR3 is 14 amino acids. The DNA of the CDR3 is TGCGCCAGCTCGAGGGGACAGTCCACAGATACGCAGTATTTT. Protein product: CASSRGQSTDTQYF.

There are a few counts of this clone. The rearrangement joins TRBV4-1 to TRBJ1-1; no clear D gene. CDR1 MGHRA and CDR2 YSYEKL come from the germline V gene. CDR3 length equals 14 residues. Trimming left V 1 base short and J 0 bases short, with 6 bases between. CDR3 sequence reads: CASSQVFVNTEAFF. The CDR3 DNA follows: TGCGCCAGCAGCCAAGTCTTCGTGAACACTGAAGCTTTCTTT.

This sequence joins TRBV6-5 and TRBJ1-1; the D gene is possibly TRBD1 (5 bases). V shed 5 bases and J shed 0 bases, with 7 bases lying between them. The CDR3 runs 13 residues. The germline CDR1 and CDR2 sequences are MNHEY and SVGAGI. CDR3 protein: CASSRQMNTEAFF. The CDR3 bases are TGTGCCAGCAGTCGACAGATGAACACTGAAGCTTTCTTT.

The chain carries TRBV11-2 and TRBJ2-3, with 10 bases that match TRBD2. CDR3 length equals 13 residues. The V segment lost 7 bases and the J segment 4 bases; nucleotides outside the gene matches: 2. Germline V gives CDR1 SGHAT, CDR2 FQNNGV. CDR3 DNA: TGTGCCAGCACGACTAGCGGGTCAGATACGCAGTATTTT. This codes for CASTTSGSDTQYF.

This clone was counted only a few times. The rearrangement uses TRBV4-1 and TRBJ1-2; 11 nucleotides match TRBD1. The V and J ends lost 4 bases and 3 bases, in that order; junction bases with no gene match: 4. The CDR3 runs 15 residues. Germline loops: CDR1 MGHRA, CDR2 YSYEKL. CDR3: CASSPGQGAHYGYTF. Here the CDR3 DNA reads TGCGCCAGCAGCCCCGGACAGGGGGCACACTATGGCTACACCTTC.

This CDR3 is CASSQNLQGSDTLTNSPLHF. The CDR3 nucleotides read TGCGCCAGCAGCCAAAATCTCCAGGGCTCCGACACGTTGACCAATTCACCCCTCCACTTT. The rearrangement links TRBV4-1 to TRBJ1-6, with D possibly matching TRBD1 (5 bases). The CDR3 runs to 20 residues. CDR1 is MGHRA, CDR2 YSYEKL, per germline. The germline V and J ends were trimmed by 2 bases and 7 bases, with 27 bases remaining between them.

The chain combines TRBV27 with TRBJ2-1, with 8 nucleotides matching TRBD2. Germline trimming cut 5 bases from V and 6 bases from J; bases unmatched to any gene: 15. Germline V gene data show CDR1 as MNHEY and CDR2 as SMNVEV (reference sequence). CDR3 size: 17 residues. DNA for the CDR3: TGTGCCAGCAGTAACCTTGGGGCGGGAGGTTACCCCAATGAGCAGTTCTTC. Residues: CASSNLGAGGYPNEQFF.

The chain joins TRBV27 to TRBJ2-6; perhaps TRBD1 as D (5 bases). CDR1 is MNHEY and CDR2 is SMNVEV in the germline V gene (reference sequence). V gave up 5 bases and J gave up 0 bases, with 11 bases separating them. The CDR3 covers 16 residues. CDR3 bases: TGTGCCAGCAGTAGGGGCAGGGTCTCTGGGGCCAACGTCCTGACTTTC. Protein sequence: CASSRGRVSGANVLTF.

CDR3 loop: CASSEVRGFSYGYTF. DNA of the CDR3: TGTGCCAGCAGTGAAGTTCGGGGTTTCAGCTATGGCTACACCTTC. J is TRBJ1-2 and V is TRBV6-1; D not certain. CDR3 length equals 15 residues. The V gene lost 1 base and the J gene lost 4 bases, with 13 bases spanning the gap. CDR1 is MNHNS and CDR2 is SASEGT in the germline V gene.

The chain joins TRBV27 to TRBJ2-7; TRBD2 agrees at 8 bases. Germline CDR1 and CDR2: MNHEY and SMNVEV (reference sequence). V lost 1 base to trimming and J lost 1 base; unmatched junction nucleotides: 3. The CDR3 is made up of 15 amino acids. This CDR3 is CASSLFGGGSYEQYF. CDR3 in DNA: TGTGCCAGCAGTTTATTCGGGGGGGGGTCCTACGAGCAGTACTTC.

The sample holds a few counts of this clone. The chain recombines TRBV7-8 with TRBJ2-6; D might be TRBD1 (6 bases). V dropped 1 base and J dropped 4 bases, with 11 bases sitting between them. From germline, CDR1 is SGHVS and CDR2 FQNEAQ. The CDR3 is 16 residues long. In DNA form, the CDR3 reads TGTGCCAGCAGCTTAGGGCCAGGGGTGGGGGCCAACGTCCTGACTTTC. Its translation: CASSLGPGVGANVLTF.